This TCR beta chain was documented in a study of T cell responses to AZD1222 COVID-19 vaccine. This CDR3 has 14 amino acids. The germline CDR1 and CDR2 sequences are LGHDT and YNNKEL (reference sequence). Trimming pared 1 base from V and 2 bases from J, leaving 8 bases between. Libraries were prepared by immunoSEQ multiplex PCR; TCRdb keeps only in-frame clonotypes and omits some of them. Here the sample spans about 93,000 clones, approximately 89% being singletons. Sequences were derived from peripheral blood, sampled on day 0 of MenACWY control vaccination. The TCR comes from an adult in good health. The rearrangement joins TRBV3-1 (or the pseudogene TRBV3-2) to TRBJ1-2, with D possibly matching TRBD1 (6 bases). CDR3 in DNA: TGTGCCAGCAGCCAAGGGGGGCAAAACTATGGCTACACCTTC. Translation: CASSQGGQNYGYTF.